The sequence of this TCR beta chain was determined in a study (dated by TCRdb to the mid-2010s). A note on the overall study: The study examined whether tumor-infiltrating Tregs in breast cancer are drawn from blood Tregs or arise in situ by conversion from other CD4+ T cell subsets.

In this sample, this clonotype turned up a few times. It has no known antigen specificity. One base away there is no much larger clone; base qualities are not given. Sequences SGHRS (CDR1) and YFSETQ (CDR2) are obtained from the germline V gene. Trimming removed 0 bases from V and 0 bases from J; the gene matches leave 9 bases unexplained. The CDR3 holds 18 amino acids from the cysteine to the phenylalanine. Of the read, only the CDR3 DNA is kept; its 54 bases are in frame from base 1. Broader findings and caveats from the paper: Rather than covering whole repertoires, validation in the larger cohort was restricted to a single TCR beta V-J rearrangement. The greatest overlap of tumor-infiltrating Treg TCR alpha and beta sequences was observed with tumor naive CD4+ T cells, followed by blood naive CD4+ T cells. In terms of TCR gene usage, tumor memory CD4+ T cells clustered together with blood and lymph node memory CD4+ cells, as well as with lymph node naive CD4+ cells.

To purify naive CD4+ T cells, the Miltenyi Naive CD4+ T Cell Isolation kit was used, and CD25 microbeads served to deplete Tregs. Tregs, naive and memory CD4+ T cells from tumor, blood and ipsilateral draining lymph nodes of a handful of breast cancer patients underwent full-length TCR alpha and beta sequencing. Tumor tissue and lymph nodes obtained by ipsilateral axillary dissection were perfused with PBS, cut into small pieces and digested using collagenase I and hyaluronidase. FACS confirmed that the sorted cell populations were more than 90% pure. Full-length TCR variable regions were amplified by 5' RACE PCR with constant-region reverse primers, and semi-nested PCR with Nested Universal Primer A was subsequently performed. Using the ReliaPrep RNA Cell Miniprep System, total RNA was extracted, and the SMARTer RACE 5'/3' Kit was then used to reverse transcribe the RNA into 5'RACE-ready cDNA. Multiplex adaptors were used to barcode full-length TCR alpha and beta libraries, and the barcoded libraries were sequenced on an Illumina MiSeq. The original methods were these. For each of nine subset-tissue groups, sequencing data from the five patients were combined, and the groups were compared by unsupervised clustering of TCR gene usage. The Morisita-Horn index was used to calculate repertoire similarity, with shared sequences weighted by how much each contributed to each repertoire. TCRdb's own reprocessing of the public reads used fastp at Q25 and MiXCR and kept productive beta chains. Rows are combined by CDR3 protein, so each entry shows the most common genes and DNA. The V and J calls reflect TCRdb's pipeline rather than the authors' work. The sample contains just over 60,000 distinct CDR3 sequences, almost 30% of them found a single time. The ten largest clones take up about 2.5% of the sample.

This TCR was recovered from a female donor with breast cancer. The source material was tumor-infiltrating naive CD4+ T cells sorted from the breast tumor. This specimen's cell subset or site label, interpreted: naive CD4+ T cells, CD4+CD45RA+CD25-. In this chain, TRBV5-1 is recombined with TRBJ2-3, and 8 junctional nucleotides match TRBD2. CDR3 region: CASSLAPGGGTSTDTQYF. The base sequence is TGCGCCAGCAGCTTGGCCCCGGGCGGGGGGACCAGCACAGATACGCAGTATTTT.